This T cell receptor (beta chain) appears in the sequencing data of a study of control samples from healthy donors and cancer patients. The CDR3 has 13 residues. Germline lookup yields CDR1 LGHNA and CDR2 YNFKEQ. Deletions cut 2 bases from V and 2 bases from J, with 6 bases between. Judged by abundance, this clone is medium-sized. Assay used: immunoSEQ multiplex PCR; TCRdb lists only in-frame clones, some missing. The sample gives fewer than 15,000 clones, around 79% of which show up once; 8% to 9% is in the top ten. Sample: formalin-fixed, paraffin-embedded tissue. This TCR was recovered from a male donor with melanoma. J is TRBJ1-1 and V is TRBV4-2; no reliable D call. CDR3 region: CASSQFGNTEAFF. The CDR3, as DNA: TGTGCCAGCAGCCAATTTGGAAACACTGAAGCTTTCTTT.